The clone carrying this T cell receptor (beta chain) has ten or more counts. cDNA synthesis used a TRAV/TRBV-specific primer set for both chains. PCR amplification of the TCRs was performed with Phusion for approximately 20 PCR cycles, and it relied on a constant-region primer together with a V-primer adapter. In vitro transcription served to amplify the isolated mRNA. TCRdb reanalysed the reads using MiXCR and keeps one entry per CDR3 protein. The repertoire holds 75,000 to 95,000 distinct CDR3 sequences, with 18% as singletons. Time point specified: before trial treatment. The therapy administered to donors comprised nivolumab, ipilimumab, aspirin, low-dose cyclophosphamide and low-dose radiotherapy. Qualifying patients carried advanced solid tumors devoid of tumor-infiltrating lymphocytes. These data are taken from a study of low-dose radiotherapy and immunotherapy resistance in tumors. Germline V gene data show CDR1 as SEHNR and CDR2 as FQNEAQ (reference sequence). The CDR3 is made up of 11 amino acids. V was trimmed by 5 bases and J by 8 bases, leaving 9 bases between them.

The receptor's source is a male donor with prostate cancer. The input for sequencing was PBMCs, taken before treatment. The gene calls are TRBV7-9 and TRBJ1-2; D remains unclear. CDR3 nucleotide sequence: TGTGCCAGCAGCCTGGCGGGAGGCTACACCTTC. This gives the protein CASSLAGGYTF.